This is a list of T cell receptor beta chains from one sample in a study of CD4 T cells in relation to SARS-CoV-2 and coronaviruses. Generated by immunoSEQ multiplex PCR, the TCRdb table keeps only in-frame clones and is missing some. The repertoire holds tens of thousands of clones, with approximately 68% as singletons. No antigen is known for these receptors. The sample consisted of CD4+ T cells from PBMCs, cultured in vitro. The source is a human donor in good health. The CDR3 runs from the conserved cysteine through the conserved F or W. D genes are given only for firm matches. Only part of the rows carry a size: once, few, many, or a class if the clone is expanded.

J gene | D gene | V gene | clone size | CDR3 protein | CDR3 DNA
TRBJ2-3 | - | TRBV29-1 | - | CSVQSAGDTQYF | TGCAGCGTTCAGTCGGCAGGGGATACGCAGTATTTT
TRBJ1-2 | TRBD1 | TRBV2 | few | CASSDAGQGISGYTF | TGTGCCAGCAGTGATGCGGGACAGGGGATCAGTGGCTACACCTTC
TRBJ2-3 | TRBD2 | TRBV5-1 | few | CASSWGLAATDTQYF | TGCGCCAGCAGCTGGGGACTAGCGGCCACAGATACGCAGTATTTT
TRBJ2-5 | TRBD2 | TRBV4-1 | few | CASSPGAGGGWETQYF | TGCGCCAGCAGCCCGGGGGCGGGGGGCGGATGGGAGACCCAGTACTTC
TRBJ2-1 | TRBD2 | TRBV6-4 | - | CASSVDGLAGEVGSYNEQFF | TGTGCCAGCAGTGTCGACGGACTAGCGGGAGAGGTGGGGTCCTACAATGAGCAGTTCTTC
TRBJ2-2 | - | TRBV5-1 | - | CASSLVGGRYTGELFF | TGCGCCAGCAGCTTGGTCGGGGGGCGGTACACCGGGGAGCTGTTTTTT
TRBJ2-1 | TRBD2 | TRBV6-2/TRBV6-3 | - | CASSYGLAGGKWVGNEQFF | TGTGCCAGCAGTTACGGACTAGCGGGAGGGAAATGGGTTGGCAATGAGCAGTTCTTC
TRBJ2-7 | TRBD1 | TRBV7-6 | - | CASSNPRQGKKYEQYF | TGTGCCAGCAGCAACCCACGACAGGGGAAGAAGTACGAGCAGTACTTC
TRBJ1-1 | TRBD1 | TRBV2 | - | CASSPGQGALAKAEAFF | TGTGCCAGCAGCCCGGGACAGGGGGCCCTGGCGAAGGCTGAAGCTTTCTTT
TRBJ2-7 | - | TRBV5-1 | - | CASSEQGYEQYF | TGCGCCAGCAGCGAACAGGGCTACGAGCAGTACTTC
TRBJ2-2 | - | TRBV19 | - | CASRVSTNTGELFF | TGTGCCAGTAGGGTTAGCACCAACACCGGGGAGCTGTTTTTT
TRBJ1-2 | - | TRBV28 | - | CASSLGGSYGYTF | TGTGCCAGCAGTTTGGGGGGAAGTTATGGCTACACCTTC
TRBJ1-1 | - | TRBV30 | medium-sized | CAWSSWPREAFF | TGTGCCTGGAGTTCCTGGCCGCGTGAAGCTTTCTTT
TRBJ1-5 | - | TRBV19 | large | CASRGSNQPQHF | TGTGCCAGTAGGGGCAGCAATCAGCCCCAGCATTTT
TRBJ1-5 | - | TRBV6-1 | - | CASSESPRGDRPQHF | TGTGCCAGCAGTGAAAGCCCGCGGGGCGATCGGCCCCAGCATTTT
TRBJ2-5 | - | TRBV6-5 | once | CASTSRGGGETQYF | TGTGCCAGCACCTCGAGGGGGGGCGGAGAGACCCAGTACTTC
TRBJ1-1 | - | TRBV18 | - | CASSPEMNTEAFF | TGTGCCAGCTCGCCCGAAATGAACACTGAAGCTTTCTTT
TRBJ2-3 | - | TRBV7-9 | few | CATAHRSIGADTQYF | TGTGCCACAGCGCACCGTAGCATTGGTGCAGATACGCAGTATTTT
TRBJ1-1 | - | TRBV30 | - | CAWSGARLGGGTEAFF | TGTGCCTGGAGTGGCGCCCGTTTGGGAGGGGGCACTGAAGCTTTCTTT